The sequence of this TCR beta chain was determined in a study of T cells after yellow fever vaccination (dated by TCRdb to the late 2010s). Describing the broader study: Libraries from fractions with low cell numbers were prepared with the SMART-Seq v4 Ultra Low Input RNA kit. To follow T-cell clones before and after both primary and booster YFV17D yellow fever vaccination, bulk TCR alpha and beta repertoires underwent longitudinal sequencing. Two healthy male donors, one aged 18 to 30 and one aged 30 to 40 years, made up the cohort. Blood samples were taken at several timepoints before and after primary and secondary immunization, and bulk PBMC replicates and cell subsets were isolated. The study at large found these results: A small share of clonotypes was detected in both CD4 and CD8 compartments, with the overlap likely arising from convergent recombination. Because abundant contaminating clonotypes from the bulk population could be contained in FACS-sorted repertoires, computational filtering was required. Because the study included only a couple of donors, the extent to which the findings can be generalized is limited. After the booster, most clones that had expanded after primary vaccination were detected again (around 95% of CD4 and around nine tenths of CD8), suggesting broad maintenance of memory. The secondary T-cell response was found to be weaker but faster than the primary response, with a peak reached on day 5 rather than on day 15.

This specimen's treatment or condition label, per the study, means: live attenuated yellow fever vaccine strain. Two biological replicates of bulk PBMCs were collected at each blood-draw timepoint. PBMCs were isolated from peripheral blood using a standard Ficoll-Paque protocol. TriZol was used to extract RNA from bulk PBMCs, from CD4 and CD8 fractions, and from dextramer-positive and dextramer-negative fractions. Turning to this clonotype: The antigen it binds to is not known. No base-level quality is on record; no much larger clone is a single base apart.

TCR cDNA was synthesized by 5'RACE template switching, which introduced a universal primer site and unique molecular identifiers. cDNA synthesis was primed from both the TCR alpha and TCR beta constant segments. Library amplification used two PCR steps, and the second PCR step added sample barcodes and sequencing adapters. Sequencing of libraries was performed on Illumina HiSeq 2500 (2x100 bp) or NovaSeq (2x150 bp). Regarding the original processing steps: MIGEC was used to demultiplex reads and collapse the reads into UMI consensus sequences, and MiXCR was used for V(D)J alignment. Vaccine-responding clonotypes were identified with edgeR using replicate PBMC samples, with FDR below 0.01 and a log2 fold change above 5 up to day 15 being required. Each bulk clonotype was labeled CD4 or CD8 based on which sequenced repertoire, CD4 or CD8, contained the clonotype at higher abundance. The public reads were reprocessed in TCRdb via fastp at Q25 and MiXCR, keeping in-frame beta chains. Every CDR3 protein is listed once, alongside the most common genes and DNA of its rows. TCRdb, rather than the study authors, made the V and J calls. Recorded for this sample are almost 600,000 distinct CDR3 sequences; approximately 13% of them occurred a single time. Jointly, the top ten make up around an eighth of the sample.

The junction shows trimming of 7 bases on V and 4 bases on J, plus 20 bases between the germline ends. The germline V gene supplies CDR1 MNHEY and CDR2 SVGAGI. The CDR3 runs 16 residues from the cysteine to the phenylalanine. Just the 48-base CDR3 DNA is kept, in frame starting at base 1. Sequencing used PBMCs, obtained on the day of the yellow fever booster vaccination. The source of this sequence is a man aged 25-45 years who received the YFV17D yellow fever vaccine. The chain employs TRBV6-5 and TRBJ1-5; matching of 5 bases hints at TRBD1 as the D gene. The CDR3 is CASNRRGYGNNQPQHF. The sequenced DNA is TGTGCCAGCAACCGTAGGGGTTATGGAAATAATCAGCCCCAGCATTTT.